This passage covers 19 T cell receptor beta chains from one sample sequenced in a study of Ad26.COV2.S vaccination and SARS-CoV-2 variants. Some clones are missing from TCRdb's copy, which holds only in-frame ones; the method was immunoSEQ multiplex PCR. Of fewer than 500,000 clones in the sample, about 90% were seen once. Treatment: roughly 19 received Ad26.COV2.S at low or high dose, single or two shots; 5 received placebo; per-sample allocation not given. Repertoires come from day 63 after the first vaccine or placebo injection. Sequenced material: peripheral blood, taken in a trial of Ad26.COV2.S vaccine versus placebo. Receptor source: a person between 18 and 65 years old who received the Ad26.COV2.S COVID-19 vaccine or a placebo.

The CDR3 protein is CAANPGTGGTSGAYEQYF. The DNA for the CDR3 is TGTGCCGCCAACCCCGGGACAGGGGGGACTAGCGGAGCCTACGAGCAGTACTTC. This rearrangement joins TRBV28 to TRBJ2-7; TRBD1 or TRBD2 may be the D gene (11 bases each). The V gene lost 11 bases and the J gene lost 2 bases, with 31 bases spanning the gap. The CDR3 extends over 18 amino acids. CDR1 MDHEN and CDR2 SYDVKM come from the germline V gene.

V is TRBV3-1 (or the pseudogene TRBV3-2) and J is TRBJ1-6; D remains ambiguous. Germline V lookup: CDR1 LGHDT, CDR2 YNNKEL (reference sequence). The CDR3 totals 13 residues. With 1 base removed from V and 14 bases from J, the gap between germline ends came to 12 bases. CDR3: CASSQGTAVTLHF. The CDR3 DNA reads TGTGCCAGCAGCCAAGGGACCGCCGTCACCCTCCACTTT.

The chain recombines TRBV2 with TRBJ1-2; the D is unclear. CDR3 length: 12 amino acids. Trimming took 5 bases from V and 5 from J, leaving 9 bases between them. Per the germline V gene, CDR1 is SNHLY and CDR2 is FYNNEI. The CDR3 protein is CASSLAGYGYTF. The DNA for the CDR3 is TGTGCCAGCAGTCTTGCTGGGTATGGCTACACCTTC. The full variable domain, with the rest looked up from reference TRBV2 and TRBJ1-2, is EPEVTQTPSHQVTQMGQEVILRCVPISNHLYFYWYRQILGQKVEFLVSFYNNEISEKSEIFDDQFSVERPDGSNFTLKIRSTKLEDSAMYFCASSLAGYGYTFGSGTRLTVV.

The chain recombines TRBV5-1 with TRBJ2-7; 10 bases are shared with TRBD2. The CDR3 is 15 amino acids. Germline assignment: CDR1 SGHRS and CDR2 YFSETQ. V gave up 2 bases and J gave up 2 bases; unmatched junction bases: 4. CDR3 sequence: CASSFQTSGPYEQYF. In DNA, the CDR3 is TGCGCCAGCAGCTTTCAGACTAGCGGGCCCTACGAGCAGTACTTC.

The chain combines TRBV20-1 with TRBJ2-1; D ambiguous. Germline CDR1 reads DFQATT; CDR2 reads SNEGSKA (reference sequence). Trimming cost V 3 bases and J 2 bases, with 17 bases left between them. The CDR3 covers 16 residues. The CDR3 DNA reads as TGCAGTGCTAGTCAACAGCAAATCCTACCCTACAATGAGCAGTTCTTC. It codes for CSASQQQILPYNEQFF.

This sequence joins TRBV12-3 or TRBV12-4 and TRBJ1-2, with TRBD1 matching 7 bases. V was pared by 6 bases and J by 8 bases, with 9 bases of the junction left unmatched. The length of the CDR3 is 13 residues. CDR3 loop: CASRETGSYGYTF. The CDR3, as DNA: TGTGCCAGCAGGGAGACAGGGTCCTACGGCTACACCTTC.

The chain has TRBV6-1 and TRBJ1-5; D unresolved. This CDR3 comprises 16 residues. Germline CDR1 MNHNS, CDR2 SASEGT. The V and J ends lost 3 bases and 4 bases respectively, with 16 bases between them. The CDR3 here is CASSDSWVMGNQPQHF. For the CDR3, the DNA is TGTGCCAGCAGTGATAGTTGGGTAATGGGGAATCAGCCCCAGCATTTT.

This chain connects TRBV7-3 to TRBJ2-3; D not certain. Germline loops: CDR1 SGHTA, CDR2 FQGTGA. The V end lost 4 bases, the J end lost 11 bases, and 13 bases lay between the germline ends. The CDR3 is 12 residues long. CDR3 sequence: CASSSTPGVQYF. The CDR3 DNA is TGTGCCAGCAGCTCCACCCCCGGCGTGCAGTATTTT.

This clone was observed a handful of times. The rearrangement joins TRBV7-3 to TRBJ1-6; D possibly corresponds to TRBD1 (6 bases). Trimming took off 2 bases at V and 7 bases at J, with 9 bases between the two ends. Germline CDR1 is SGHTA and CDR2 is FQGTGA. CDR3 length: 14 amino acids. DNA for the CDR3: TGTGCCAGCAGCTTAGGGGGCCCCAATTCACCCCTCCACTTT. Its protein product is CASSLGGPNSPLHF.

The genes are TRBV7-9 and TRBJ1-4; a possible D gene is TRBD1 (6 bases). Trimming stripped 3 bases from V and 0 bases from J, with 8 bases between. The CDR3 extends over 15 amino acids. The germline gives CDR1 SEHNR, CDR2 FQNEAQ (reference sequence). The CDR3 DNA reads as TGTGCCAGCAGCTTGGGACAAGCAACTAATGAAAAACTGTTTTTT. Its protein is CASSLGQATNEKLFF.

This chain uses TRBV12-3 or TRBV12-4 with TRBJ2-1, with no clear D. The V end was cut by 2 bases, the J end by 7 bases, with 6 bases between. CDR3 length: 12 residues. In DNA form, the CDR3 reads TGTGCCAGCAGTTTAAAGTGGAATGAGCAGTTCTTC. This gives the protein CASSLKWNEQFF.

V and J are TRBV4-2 and TRBJ2-1; 8 bases line up with TRBD2. There are 15 residues in the CDR3. Germline lookup yields CDR1 LGHNA and CDR2 YNFKEQ. Germline trimming cut 4 bases from V and 4 bases from J; bases unmatched to any gene: 6. CDR3: CASSLSGSGYNEQFF. DNA for the CDR3: TGTGCCAGCAGCCTAAGCGGGAGTGGTTACAATGAGCAGTTCTTC.

The chain recombines TRBV12-3 or TRBV12-4 with TRBJ2-1; D is uncertain. The CDR3 is 13 amino acids. The germline V and J ends were trimmed by 0 bases and 9 bases, with 9 bases remaining between them. The CDR3 DNA reads as TGTGCCAGCAGTTTAGCGTCGACCAGTGAGCAGTTCTTC. Its translation: CASSLASTSEQFF.

A remark on this clone: This specimen includes other DNA sequences encoding the same CDR3. The J gene is TRBJ2-7, the V gene TRBV7-9, with TRBD2 matching over 7 bases. With V trimmed by 3 bases and J by 1 base, 6 bases remained unmatched. The germline CDR1 and CDR2 sequences are SEHNR and FQNEAQ (reference sequence). The CDR3 consists of 15 residues. The DNA of the CDR3 is TGTGCCAGCAGCTTTGGAAGCGGGATTTCCTACGAGCAGTACTTC. Translated: CASSFGSGISYEQYF. Full variable domain (rest looked up from reference TRBV7-9 and TRBJ2-7): DTGVSQNPRHKITKRGQNVTFRCDPISEHNRLYWYRQTLGQGPEFLTYFQNEAQLEKSRLLSDRFSAERPKGSFSTLEIQRTEQGDSAMYLCASSFGSGISYEQYFGPGTRLTVT.

This chain joins TRBV19 and TRBJ1-5; 7 bases map to TRBD1. The germline V gene encodes CDR1 LNHDA and CDR2 SQIVND (reference sequence). The CDR3 consists of 15 residues. After removal of 5 bases from V and 4 bases from J, the junction contained 8 bases not matched to a gene. This CDR3 is CASSALRGGNQPQHF. Here the CDR3 DNA reads TGTGCCAGTAGTGCCCTCAGGGGGGGGAATCAGCCCCAGCATTTT. Full variable domain (missing parts from reference TRBV19 and TRBJ1-5): DGGITQSPKYLFRKEGQNVTLSCEQNLNHDAMYWYRQDPGQGLRLIYYSQIVNDFQKGDIAEGYSVSREKKESFPLTVTSAQKNPTAFYLCASSALRGGNQPQHFGDGTRLSIL.

The CDR3: CASSPVGTSYTDTQYF. DNA of the CDR3: TGTGCCAGCAGCCCCGTAGGGACTAGCTACACAGATACGCAGTATTTT. This chain links TRBV7-3 with TRBJ2-3, with TRBD2 matching over 9 bases. This CDR3 contains 16 residues. Germline trimming cut 5 bases from V and 2 bases from J; bases unmatched to any gene: 8. Germline CDR1 reads SGHTA; CDR2 reads FQGTGA.

The chain uses TRBV7-9 and TRBJ2-3, with 7 bases fitting TRBD2. Trimming took 11 bases from V and 1 from J; bases not matched to a gene: 6. This CDR3 has 13 amino acids. Per the germline V gene, CDR1 is SEHNR and CDR2 is FQNEAQ (reference sequence). The CDR3 coding sequence is TGTGCCTTAGGGAGGGGTGGCACAGATACGCAGTATTTT. Translating gives CALGRGGTDTQYF.

The rearrangement links TRBV12-3 or TRBV12-4 to TRBJ2-5; 10 positions match TRBD1. This CDR3 is built from 13 residues. With 8 bases clipped from V and 5 bases from J, the junction kept 5 bases outside the gene matches. The DNA for the CDR3 is TGTGCCAGCCGGGACAGGGGCGTTGAGACCCAGTACTTC. Its translation is CASRDRGVETQYF.

The chain joins TRBV7-2 to TRBJ2-7, with 9 bases aligning to TRBD2. The CDR3 is 15 amino acids. The V segment lost 1 base and the J segment 5 bases; nucleotides outside the gene matches: 6. CDR1 is SGHTA, CDR2 FQGNSA, per germline. DNA of the CDR3: TGTGCCAGCAGCTTAGTTGTAGCGGGAGTGCACGAGCAGTACTTC. Translating it yields CASSLVVAGVHEQYF.